The 2 T cell receptor beta chains below come from one sample, sequenced in a study of shared clonotypes between healthy human individuals. Sequencing was performed with immunoSEQ multiplex PCR; in TCRdb, only in-frame clones are kept and a portion is missing. Found here are 500,000 to 650,000 clones, around 77% of them singletons; the top ten hold more than 10%. The sequenced sample consisted of PBMCs. These receptors all come from a woman in her 40s in good health. Some clones in this sample may be carry-over from other donors' samples.

About this clone itself: Since a much larger clone is just one base distant, this may be a read error. CDR3 residues: CAWSLDMGYEQYF. The CDR3 DNA reads TGTGCCTGGAGTCTGGACATGGGCTACGAGCAGTACTTC. V and J are TRBV30 and TRBJ2-7; possible D gene TRBD1, 5 bases. The CDR3 runs 13 residues. Trimming shortened V by 2 bases and J by 3 bases, and 11 bases separated the two germline ends. The germline V gene has CDR1 GTSNPN and CDR2 SVGIG (reference sequence).

The chain has TRBV29-1 and TRBJ1-2; D is undetermined. The CDR3 length is 14 residues. CDR1 SQVTM and CDR2 ANQGSEA come from the germline V gene. V was trimmed by 6 bases and J by 2 bases, leaving 16 bases between them. In DNA form, the CDR3 reads TGCAGCGTGGCTTTTTTGACGGGGAACTATGGCTACACCTTC. Translating it yields CSVAFLTGNYGYTF.